The rows below give T cell receptor beta chains drawn from one sample of a study of B cell selection in AIRE deficiency. Only in-frame clones appear in the TCRdb table, and some are missing; sequencing was by immunoSEQ multiplex PCR. This table has about 25,000 clones, approximately 96% appearing once. Input material: conventional CD4+ T cells sorted from PBMCs. Source of these receptors: a human donor with AIRE deficiency. Each CDR3 is given with its conserved first and last residue. The D gene is left open where the match is weak.

>TRBV28|TRBJ2-7|NA|13
CASSFNIPYEQYF
>TRBV19|TRBJ1-1|NA|14
CASSVSDVRTEAFF
>TRBV19|TRBJ2-7|NA|17
CASSTDPLTGRPYEQYF
>TRBV7-2|TRBJ2-7|TRBD2|15
CASSQGTSGGYEQYF
>TRBV7-7|TRBJ2-1|NA|13
CASSPGGYNEQFF
>TRBV7-2|TRBJ2-1|TRBD2|19
CASSRDSIGREVRGNEQFF
>TRBV6-6|TRBJ2-1|TRBD2|15
CASSYASGFYNEQFF
>TRBV6-5|TRBJ2-2|TRBD1|15
CASTGQGFDTGELFF
>TRBV6-6|TRBJ2-2|TRBD1|14
CASTGGFNTGELFF
>TRBV6-5|TRBJ1-5|NA|13
CASSRTADGTQHF
>TRBV18|TRBJ2-7|TRBD1|18
CASSSATGGSLTPYEQYF
>TRBV28|NA|NA|13
CASSLTGPYEQYF
>TRBV28|TRBJ1-4|NA|14
CASSFGTVNEKLFF
>TRBV11-2|TRBJ1-2|NA|12
CASSLEGYGYTF
>TRBV5-1|TRBJ1-5|NA|13
CASSRDSNQPQHF
>TRBV5-1|TRBJ2-7|TRBD1|16
CASSKYGQGETYEQYF
>TRBV30|TRBJ1-4|NA|12
CAWSLDWEKLFF
>TRBV29-1|NA|NA|13
CSVVEDSAYEQYF
>TRBV19|TRBJ2-2|NA|15
CASSIVSGSTGELFF
>TRBV28|TRBJ2-7|NA|15
CASTPDRPISYEQYF
>TRBV25-1|TRBJ1-2|TRBD1|15
CASSDVGQSNYGYTF
>TRBV28|TRBJ2-7|NA|12
CASAIRGAEQYF
>TRBV21-1|TRBJ2-3|NA|16
CASSKRGLGYTDTQYF
>TRBV7-8|TRBJ2-7|NA|15
CASSFRVPLSYEQYF
>TRBV6-1|TRBJ1-1|NA|15
CASSDRAATNTEAFF
>TRBV29-1|TRBJ1-3|NA|13
CSAVRGSGNTIYF
>TRBV15|TRBJ2-1|NA|20
CATSRDHPRRGGGLYNEQFF
>TRBV6-6|NA|NA|14
CASTGGGATYEQYF
>TRBV2|TRBJ1-5|NA|14
CASSGGGGAQPQHF
>TRBV5-6|TRBJ1-1|NA|13
CASTSWGGTEAFF
>TRBV27|TRBJ1-5|TRBD1|17
CASSDWTGKGSNQPQHF
>TRBV6-5|TRBJ1-1|TRBD1|15
CASSLTGSGSTEAFF
>TRBV6-1|TRBJ2-7|NA|14
CASRQAPRSYEQYF
>TRBV6-5|TRBJ2-6|NA|15
CASSLTSGGANVLTF
>TRBV4-2|TRBJ1-5|NA|17
CASSQGPGRDSNQPQHF
>TRBV28|TRBJ2-1|TRBD2|16
CASSLVAGGAYNEQFF
>TRBV7-9|TRBJ2-7|NA|12
CASSPWGYEQYF
>TRBV19|TRBJ1-5|TRBD1|14
CASNPNRGNQPQHF
>TRBV6-6|TRBJ2-3|NA|14
CASGTSRLTDTQYF
>TRBV5-5|TRBJ1-4|TRBD1|15
CASSPRQGQFEKLFF
>TRBV7-2|TRBJ2-7|NA|15
CASSPQKGYSYEQYF
>TRBV14|TRBJ1-2|TRBD1|16
CASSQDHRGANYGYTF
>TRBV6-5|TRBJ2-3|TRBD1|14
CTSSRQGGADTQYF
>TRBV7-2|TRBJ1-4|NA|16
CASSISGFAGSEKLFF
>TRBV7-2|TRBJ2-2|NA|16
CASSLERAKYAGELFF
>TRBV7-9|TRBJ1-1|NA|15
CASSFQGTLNTEAFF
>TRBV13|TRBJ2-7|TRBD1|16
CASSLDWRGGPYEQYF
>TRBV2|TRBJ2-7|TRBD2|11
CASSELAGQYF
>TRBV6-9|TRBJ2-7|NA|14
CASSSRRSSYEQYF
>TRBV7-9|TRBJ2-2|NA|14
CASSLDRADGELFF
>TRBV19|TRBJ2-5|NA|15
CASSGRTGGQETQYF
>TRBV7-3|TRBJ1-1|NA|14
CASSLRGGHTEAFF